This T cell receptor beta chain came from a study of shared clonotypes between healthy human individuals. Study-wide context: CD4 naive and memory got three plates each, CD8 naive two, CD8 memory one. General study points: What naive subsets generally showed was a larger estimated richness than memory subsets showed.

Trimming left V 0 bases short and J 4 bases short, with 17 bases between. CDR3 length: 16 residues. The V gene's germline CDR1 is SGHRS and CDR2 YFSETQ. Note on this clone: The antigen is not known.

At the deep level, the assay was run. Some clones are missing from TCRdb's copy, which holds only in-frame ones; the method was immunoSEQ multiplex PCR. Here the sample spans 850,000 to 1,200,000 clones, approximately 68% being singletons. The V gene is TRBV5-1, the J gene TRBJ2-7; tentatively, D is TRBD1 (5 bases). The source material was memory CD4+ T cells sorted from blood. Subset denoted: CD45RA-negative fraction. This TCR was sampled from a man between 18 and 29 years old in good health. CDR3 loop: CASSLEVRQGRYEQYF. Here the CDR3 DNA reads TGCGCCAGCAGCTTGGAGGTACGTCAGGGAAGGTACGAGCAGTACTTC.